This T cell receptor beta chain was observed in a study of regulatory T cells in long-lasting Graves disease (dated by TCRdb to the early 2020s). Context from the whole study: Newly diagnosed Graves' disease patients had taken antithyroid drugs for less than 3 months. A total of 33 samples underwent TCR sequencing: roughly 13 from persistent and approximately 20 from newly diagnosed Graves' disease patients. The study took place in China and was registered as a clinical trial. Patients with persistent Graves' disease were compared with patients with newly diagnosed Graves' disease using TCR sequencing and RNA sequencing of peripheral blood.

Libraries were prepared through multiplex PCR. This sample was sequenced with an Illumina HiSeq 4000. iRepertoire HTBI primers and Arm-PCR amplification of CDR3 regions were used to construct TCR beta libraries. Before sequencing, the PCR products went through gel purification. Concerning the study's data processing: A total of 60 to 80 TRBV and under 15 TRBJ segments were identified across samples and were used for gene usage analysis of CDR3 amino acid clonotypes. COPE and FqMerger were used to merge filtered high-quality paired reads into contigs. BLAST was used to align contigs to IMGT TRBV, TRBD and TRBJ reference genes, with CDR3 defined following IMGT. Any clonotype with a frequency above 0.1% was classified as a highly expanded clone. Shannon entropy served as the measure of repertoire diversity, while the Gini coefficient captured V-J evenness. Public clonotypes were defined as clonotypes shared by more than one individual. Using fastp at Q25 and MiXCR, TCRdb reprocessed the public reads and kept productive beta chains. Every CDR3 protein is listed once, alongside the most common genes and DNA of its rows. The V and J calls reflect TCRdb's pipeline rather than the authors' work. The sample table lists 250,000 to 400,000 distinct CDR3 sequences, more than 15% of them with a count of one. More than 30% of the sample rests with the top ten.

A word on this clonotype: This receptor's antigen is unknown. One base away lies a much larger clone, so this may be a sequencing read error.

What the work shows at the level of the full study, not this receptor alone: Sequencing and analysis were limited to the TCR beta chain. Peripheral blood alone was examined, since thyroid tissue, which constituted the primary lesion, could not be accessed. Persistent disease showed preferential use of TRBV28, TRBJ1-2 and TRBJ2-5, whereas newly diagnosed disease favored TRBV20-1 and TRBJ2-1. A larger number of public clonotypes was shared among persistent patients (2,741) than among newly diagnosed patients (roughly 930). Compared with newly diagnosed patients, persistent Graves' disease patients had lower TCR Shannon entropy and fewer highly expanded clones, which suggests clonal expansion. As a limitation, the authors acknowledged that the small sample size may reduce accuracy.

Read against the paper, the sample's time point label means: newly diagnosed GD, antithyroid drugs for less than 3 months. For both TCR sequencing and RNA sequencing, RNA was extracted from PBMCs in TRIzol. The diagnosis of Graves' disease followed American Thyroid Association guidelines. Patients were recruited from an endocrinology department in Xi'an, China. From each patient, approximately 9.9 milliliters of peripheral blood was collected into an EDTA anticoagulant tube. Ficoll Paque Plus density gradient separation was used to isolate PBMCs, and no further T cell sorting was done. An Agilent 2100 Bioanalyzer and agarose gel were used to assess RNA quality, and a NanoDrop 2000 was used to measure RNA concentration. Spanning cysteine to phenylalanine, the CDR3 consists of 16 amino acids. Only the CDR3 portion is preserved as DNA: 48 bases, with reading frame beginning at the first base. CDR1 and CDR2 were assigned from the germline V gene as SGHDN and FVKESK.

The sequence came from a female donor with Graves disease. The material was peripheral blood mononuclear cells (PBMCs), obtained at new diagnosis, from a patient treated with antithyroid drugs. The sequence links TRBV14 to TRBJ2-3, with the D gene not confidently named. The CDR3 reads as follows: CASSQGLGINTDAQYF. The nucleotide sequence reads as follows: TGTGCCAGCAGCCAGGGTTTGGGCATTAACACAGATGCGCAGTATTTT.